This TCR beta chain was identified during a study of beta chain features in type 1 diabetes. Study-level points and caveats: Sequencing used cDNA, and cells with high TCR expression could therefore be over-represented. There was a moderate but significant shortening of TCRB CDR3s in all four CD4+ subsets of Type 1 diabetes patients. Whether HLA type affects TCRB rearrangement stayed undetermined in the present work.

Sequenced material consisted of expressed TCRB transcripts (all of the isolated RNA was reverse transcribed). Using immunoSEQ multiplex PCR, the repertoire was profiled, and TCRdb retains in-frame clones only, with some absent. The table records about 370,000 clones, 9.5% to 10% of them present only once. Worth noting for this clone: Its antigen is as yet unknown.

V gave up 2 bases and J gave up 2 bases; unmatched junction bases: 1. CDR1 is MNHEY, CDR2 SMNVEV, per germline (reference sequence). This CDR3 has 14 residues. The V call is TRBV27, the J call TRBJ2-3; TRBD2 aligns across 7 bases. The sequence was collected from a man aged 30-40 years with type 1 diabetes. The sequencing sample was made of central memory CD4+ T cells from blood. In DNA, the CDR3 is TGTGCCAGCAGTTTACTAGCGGCCACAGATACGCAGTATTTT. Protein: CASSLLAATDTQYF.